Listed here are 10 T cell receptor beta chains from one sample, sequenced in a study of TET2 disruption in CD19-targeted CAR T cells. Treatment here: autologous CTL019 cells: CD19 CAR with 4-1BB and CD3 zeta domains. Libraries were prepared by immunoSEQ multiplex PCR; TCRdb keeps only in-frame clonotypes and omits some of them. Its listing shows under 30,000 clones. These receptors' targets are unknown. The specimen was CD8- CAR+ T cells sorted from cultured blood T cells, collected for CD19 CAR T cell therapy. Specified subset: CD8-negative CAR-positive T cells from the infusion product. These receptors all stem from a man in his sixties or seventies with chronic lymphocytic leukemia.

In the case of this clone: The CDR3 extends 3 residues past the end of the read, so its final part is completed from the germline J gene. The V call is TRBV11-2, the J call TRBJ2-5; weak D call: TRBD2 (6 bases). CDR3 length: 13 amino acids. Trimming cost V 4 bases and J 1 base, with 7 bases left between them. Germline values: CDR1 SGHAT, CDR2 FQNNGV. CDR3 protein: CASSSTSQETQYF. The CDR3 DNA, read in part, is TGTGCCAGCAGCTCGACTAGCCAAGAGACC.

Comment on this clone: The read gets to within 3 residues of the CDR3 end, and the germline J gene fills in the rest. The rearrangement links TRBV5-1 to TRBJ2-4, with a weak D call TRBD1 (6 bases). CDR3 size: 15 residues. The germline gives CDR1 SGHRS, CDR2 YFSETQ. The CDR3 protein is CASSLAGQNNQPQYF. Incomplete CDR3 DNA: TGCGCCAGCAGCTTGGCCGGACAGAACAATCAGCCT.

For this clone: The read ends 3 residues early relative to the CDR3; the germline J gene fills the gap. The gene calls are TRBV20-1 and TRBJ2-5; maybe TRBD2 (6 bases). The V end was cut by 6 bases, the J end by 1 base, with 18 bases between. The germline gives CDR1 DFQATT, CDR2 SNEGSKA (reference sequence). This CDR3 contains 15 residues. The covered CDR3 bases are TGCAGTGCCGGGAGTAGTAGCGGCCCCCAAGAGACC. Amino acid sequence: CSAGSSSGPQET. The full CDR3 is CSAGSSSGPQETQYF.

Partial CDR3 DNA: TGTGCCAGCACCGGACAGGGGAACACTGAA. It yields the protein CASTGQGNTE. The CDR3 in full is CASTGQGNTEAFF. The rearrangement uses TRBV2 and TRBJ1-1; 8 bases agree with TRBD1. The read terminates 3 residues before the CDR3 end, so the remaining end is supplied by the germline J gene. The V segment lost 7 bases and the J segment 1 base; nucleotides outside the gene matches: 2. This CDR3 comprises 13 residues. Germline CDR1 and CDR2: SNHLY and FYNNEI.

About this clone: The read falls 3 residues short of the CDR3 end, and the missing part is taken from the germline J gene. The V and J genes are TRBV7-2 and TRBJ2-7; possible D gene TRBD2, 5 bases. V lost 1 base and J 1 base, leaving 8 bases between the germline ends. This CDR3 comprises 14 residues. Germline V gives CDR1 SGHTA, CDR2 FQGNSA. Partial CDR3 DNA: TGTGCCAGCAGCTTAGGACTACGATCCTACGAG. Encoded protein: CASSLGLRSYE. The full CDR3 reads CASSLGLRSYEQYF.

Considering frequency, this clone is medium-sized. The read halts 3 residues ahead of the CDR3 end, with the missing end drawn from the germline J gene. Other DNA sequences of this sample code for an identical CDR3. The chain uses TRBV14 and TRBJ1-2; no clear D gene. The CDR3 covers 12 residues. Germline CDR1 and CDR2: SGHDN and FVKESK. Trimming left V 10 bases short and J 2 bases short, with 11 bases between. Here the CDR3 reads CATRTGNYGYTF. The CDR3 DNA, read in part, is TGTGCCACCCGGACGGGGAACTATGGC.

A remark on this clone: The missing CDR3 end, 3 residues past where the read stops, is filled in from the germline J gene. This chain connects TRBV6-4 to TRBJ1-2, with 8 nucleotides matching TRBD1. The CDR3 extends over 17 amino acids. Germline CDR1 reads MRHNA; CDR2 reads SNTAGT. The DNA read from the CDR3 is TGTGCCAGCAGTGACACAGGGGGGACTAGCGGGGGGTTATCC. This translates into CASSDTGGTSGGLS. The whole CDR3 protein reads CASSDTGGTSGGLSYTF.

About this clone: The read stops 3 residues short of the end of the CDR3; the missing end is completed from the germline J gene. This rearrangement joins TRBV20-1 to TRBJ2-2; either TRBD1 or TRBD2 may supply D (5 bases each). V dropped 6 bases and J dropped 5 bases, with 19 bases sitting between them. CDR3 size: 15 residues. Germline V gene data show CDR1 as DFQATT and CDR2 as SNEGSKA (reference sequence). The part of the CDR3 DNA that was read is TGCAGTGCCCGCCCACGAGGGGTCGGGACCGGGGAG. Translating gives CSARPRGVGTGE. The CDR3, in full, reads CSARPRGVGTGELFF.

A note on this clone: The CDR3 is cut off 3 residues early in the read; its end comes from the germline J gene. The chain couples TRBV5-1 to TRBJ2-7, with 13 nucleotides matching TRBD2. Per germline, CDR1 SGHRS and CDR2 YFSETQ. The V gene end was trimmed by 3 bases and the J gene end by 2 bases; junction bases not matched to a gene: 2. The CDR3 spans 15 residues. Incomplete CDR3 DNA: TGCGCCAGCAGCTCTGGGACTAGCGGGGCCTACGAG. It codes for CASSSGTSGAYE. The full-length CDR3 reads as CASSSGTSGAYEQYF.

Comment on this clone: With the read ending 3 residues before the CDR3 end, the germline J gene is used to fill in that end. Within the sample, other DNA sequences also encode this same CDR3. The chain recombines TRBV18 with TRBJ1-3; 7 nucleotides match TRBD1. Germline loops: CDR1 KGHSH, CDR2 LQKENI. Unmatched junction bases numbered 11, after V lost 5 bases and J lost 4 bases. The CDR3 is 16 residues long. CDR3 DNA, as far as it was read: TGTGCCAGCTCATCGACAGGGAACGTTCCGGGAAACACC. Residues: CASSSTGNVPGNT. From start to end, the CDR3 is CASSSTGNVPGNTIYF.